This T cell receptor beta chain came from a study of control samples from healthy donors and cancer patients. Produced via immunoSEQ multiplex PCR; TCRdb's table is partial and in-frame only. Among 150,000 or so clones listed, just under 95% were seen once. The V and J ends lost 7 bases and 4 bases respectively, with 16 bases between them. Looked up from germline, CDR1 is SGHTA and CDR2 is FQGNSA. The CDR3 is 14 amino acids. This chain links TRBV7-2 with TRBJ2-5; either TRBD1 or TRBD2 may fit D (5 bases each). The specimen was PBMCs. This sequence was found in a man in his 60s with colorectal cancer. CDR3 DNA sequence: TGTGCCAGCACCCCCGGGTCGGGGCGAGAGACCCAGTACTTC. This encodes CASTPGSGRETQYF.